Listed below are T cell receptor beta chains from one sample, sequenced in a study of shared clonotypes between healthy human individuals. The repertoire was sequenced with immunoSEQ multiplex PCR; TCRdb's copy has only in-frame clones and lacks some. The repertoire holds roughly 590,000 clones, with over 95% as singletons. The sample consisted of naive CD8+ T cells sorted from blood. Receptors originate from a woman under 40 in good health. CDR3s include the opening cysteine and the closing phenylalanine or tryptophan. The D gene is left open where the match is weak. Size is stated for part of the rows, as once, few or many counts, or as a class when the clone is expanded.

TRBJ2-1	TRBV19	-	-	CASNGLAGIYNEQFF	TGTGCCAGTAATGGATTGGCGGGGATCTACAATGAGCAGTTCTTC
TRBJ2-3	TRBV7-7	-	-	CASSSTGLGTDTQYF	TGTGCCAGCAGCTCCACAGGGCTAGGCACAGATACGCAGTATTTT
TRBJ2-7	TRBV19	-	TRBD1	CASSRDSGYEQYF	TGTGCCAGTAGTAGGGACAGTGGCTACGAGCAGTACTTC
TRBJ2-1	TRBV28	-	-	CASSPFRATPSSYNEQFF	TGTGCCAGCAGTCCATTCCGGGCCACCCCAAGCTCCTACAATGAGCAGTTCTTC
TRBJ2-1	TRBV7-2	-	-	CASSPTRTVGYNEQFF	TGTGCCAGCAGCCCAACGAGGACAGTGGGGTACAATGAGCAGTTCTTC
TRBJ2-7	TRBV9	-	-	CASSVGASSYEQYF	TGTGCCAGCAGCGTAGGTGCTAGCTCCTACGAGCAGTACTTC
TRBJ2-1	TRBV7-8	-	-	CASSLYLFQEGQSEQFF	TGTGCCAGCAGCTTGTACCTCTTCCAGGAGGGCCAAAGTGAGCAGTTCTTC
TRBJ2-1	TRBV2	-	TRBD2	CASSGWLAGIYEQFF	TGTGCCAGCAGTGGGTGGCTAGCGGGAATCTATGAGCAGTTCTTC
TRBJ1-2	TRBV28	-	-	CASSHRASGYGYTF	TGTGCCAGCAGTCACAGGGCCTCTGGCTATGGCTACACCTTC
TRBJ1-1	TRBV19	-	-	CASITTGPENTEAFF	TGTGCCAGTATAACGACGGGCCCGGAGAACACTGAAGCTTTCTTT
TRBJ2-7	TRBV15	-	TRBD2	CATSVTGTSGDEQYF	TGTGCCACCAGCGTAACCGGGACTAGCGGAGACGAGCAGTACTTC
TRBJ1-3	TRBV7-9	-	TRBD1	CASSATRDRGAGNTIYF	TGTGCCAGCAGCGCGACGCGGGACAGGGGAGCTGGAAACACCATATATTTT
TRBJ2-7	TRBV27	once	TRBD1	CASSRTADRGLWAQYF	TGTGCCAGCAGCAGAACGGCGGACAGGGGCCTGTGGGCGCAGTACTTC
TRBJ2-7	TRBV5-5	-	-	CASCDDSVDYEQYF	TGTGCCAGCTGCGACGACAGCGTGGACTACGAGCAGTACTTC
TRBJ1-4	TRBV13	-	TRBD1	CASRSGTDEKLFF	TGTGCCAGCAGGTCCGGGACAGATGAAAAACTGTTTTTT
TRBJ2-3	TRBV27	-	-	CASSVIPGGTQYF	TGTGCCAGCAGTGTGATACCCGGTGGTACGCAGTATTTT
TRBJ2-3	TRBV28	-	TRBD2	CASSTRLAETSTDTQYF	TGTGCCAGCAGTACGAGACTAGCGGAAACTAGCACAGATACGCAGTATTTT
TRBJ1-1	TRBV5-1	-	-	CASSLASGKTEAFF	TGCGCCAGCAGCTTGGCCTCAGGGAAAACTGAAGCTTTCTTT
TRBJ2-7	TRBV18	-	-	CASSPLAGLGIGEQYF	TGTGCCAGCTCACCCCTGGCGGGTCTTGGGATCGGCGAGCAGTACTTC
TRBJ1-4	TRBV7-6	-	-	CASSSGLSTNEKLFF	TGTGCCAGCAGCTCGGGACTTTCAACTAATGAAAAACTGTTTTTT
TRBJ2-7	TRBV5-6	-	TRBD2	CASSPGLAGISYEQYF	TGTGCCAGCAGCCCCGGACTAGCGGGCATCTCCTACGAGCAGTACTTC
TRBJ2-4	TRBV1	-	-	CTSSQGGTSGAKNIQYF	TGCACCAGCAGCCAAGGAGGGACTAGCGGCGCCAAAAACATTCAGTACTTC
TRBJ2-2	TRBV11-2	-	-	CASSPEVVNTGELFF	TGTGCCAGCAGTCCTGAGGTAGTAAACACCGGGGAGCTGTTTTTT
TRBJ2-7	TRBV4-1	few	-	CASSPSVLAYEQYF	TGCGCCAGCAGCCCTAGCGTGCTTGCCTACGAGCAGTACTTC
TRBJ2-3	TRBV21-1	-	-	CASSKRRLAGLTDTQYF	TGTGCCAGCAGCAAAAGGCGACTAGCGGGACTCACAGATACGCAGTATTTT
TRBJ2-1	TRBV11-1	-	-	CASSSGMSSYNEQFF	TGTGCCAGCAGCTCCGGTATGAGCTCCTACAATGAGCAGTTCTTC
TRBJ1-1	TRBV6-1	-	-	CASSEVVGWVGTEAFF	TGTGCCAGCAGTGAAGTGGTTGGCTGGGTAGGCACTGAAGCTTTCTTT
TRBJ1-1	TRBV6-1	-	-	CASSGGNAEAFF	TGTGCCAGCAGTGGAGGGAACGCTGAAGCTTTCTTT
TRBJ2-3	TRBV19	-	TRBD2	CASSTRVAGITDTQYF	TGTGCCAGTAGTACCCGGGTAGCGGGAATCACAGATACGCAGTATTTT
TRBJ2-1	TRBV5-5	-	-	CASSLGVRSYNEQFF	TGTGCCAGCAGCTTGGGGGTAAGATCCTACAATGAGCAGTTCTTC
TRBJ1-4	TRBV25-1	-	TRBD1	CASSEPGQREKLFF	TGTGCCAGCAGTGAACCGGGACAGCGCGAAAAACTGTTTTTT
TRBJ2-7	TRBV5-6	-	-	CASTPDREGSYEQYF	TGTGCCAGCACCCCGGACAGGGAGGGATCCTACGAGCAGTACTTC
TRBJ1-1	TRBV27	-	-	CASSSTWDTEAFF	TGTGCCAGCAGTTCGACCTGGGACACTGAAGCTTTCTTT
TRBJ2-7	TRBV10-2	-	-	CASSEGVGEQYF	TGCGCCAGCAGTGAGGGGGTTGGGGAGCAGTACTTC
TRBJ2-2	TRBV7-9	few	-	CASSLIASTGELFF	TGTGCCAGCAGCTTAATAGCGTCCACCGGGGAGCTGTTTTTT
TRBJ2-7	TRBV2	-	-	CASPWTPNDEQYF	TGTGCCAGTCCTTGGACGCCCAACGACGAGCAGTACTTC
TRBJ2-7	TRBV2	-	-	CASAHRDMGYEQYF	TGTGCCAGTGCCCACCGGGACATGGGCTACGAGCAGTACTTC
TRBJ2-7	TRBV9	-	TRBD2	CASTPGLADSYEQYF	TGTGCCAGCACCCCGGGACTAGCCGACTCCTACGAGCAGTACTTC
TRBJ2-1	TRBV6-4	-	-	CASSDKSTTYNEQFF	TGTGCCAGCAGTGATAAATCCACCACCTACAATGAGCAGTTCTTC
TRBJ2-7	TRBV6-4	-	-	CATGTSPYEQYF	TGTGCCACTGGAACATCACCCTACGAGCAGTACTTC
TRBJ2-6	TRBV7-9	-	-	CASSSDSSGANVLTF	TGTGCCAGCAGCTCAGACAGCTCTGGGGCCAACGTCCTGACTTTC
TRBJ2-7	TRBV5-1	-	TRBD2	CASSSFPPGLAGGPFFPEQYF	TGCGCCAGCAGCTCCTTCCCACCTGGACTAGCGGGAGGGCCTTTCTTCCCCGAGCAGTACTTC
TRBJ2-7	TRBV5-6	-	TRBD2	CASSGSGSILYEQYF	TGTGCCAGCAGCGGAAGCGGGAGTATCCTTTACGAGCAGTACTTC
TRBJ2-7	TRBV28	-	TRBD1	CASSLFAGGVYEQYF	TGTGCCAGCAGTTTATTTGCAGGGGGAGTCTACGAGCAGTACTTC